The rows below give T cell receptor beta chains drawn from one sample of a study of OX40 agonist ivuxolimab in advanced cancers. Here immunoSEQ multiplex PCR was the method, and the copy in TCRdb shows in-frame clones only, minus some. The sample shows approximately 100,000 clones, 80% to 95% of them seen only once. The source material was CD4+ or CD8+ T cells sorted from blood, sampled in a trial of the OX40 agonist ivuxolimab. These receptors were collected from an adult with an advanced solid tumor such as melanoma, head and neck, liver or kidney cancer. The CDR3 runs from the conserved cysteine through the conserved F or W. Fields, in order: CDR3 length, clone size, D gene, J gene, V gene, CDR3 protein, CDR3 DNA. D genes are given only for firm matches. Some rows mark clone size as missing; the rest say once, few, many or name a class of expanded clone.

CDR3 length: 17
clone size: few
D gene: TRBD2
J gene: TRBJ2-1
V gene: TRBV19
CDR3 protein: CASQWTSGTSAGDEQFF
CDR3 DNA: TGTGCCAGTCAATGGACTAGCGGGACTTCCGCGGGCGATGAGCAGTTCTTC

CDR3 length: 19
clone size: -
D gene: TRBD2
J gene: TRBJ2-1
V gene: TRBV7-3
CDR3 protein: CASSLILVMRESPYNEQFF
CDR3 DNA: TGTGCCAGCAGCTTAATATTGGTTATGCGGGAGTCCCCCTACAATGAGCAGTTCTTC

CDR3 length: 14
clone size: -
D gene: -
J gene: TRBJ2-3
V gene: TRBV6-5
CDR3 protein: CASSYGVSTDTQYF
CDR3 DNA: TGTGCCAGCAGTTACGGGGTCTCCACAGATACGCAGTATTTT

CDR3 length: 14
clone size: -
D gene: TRBD1
J gene: TRBJ2-5
V gene: TRBV19
CDR3 protein: CASTRTGGEETQYF
CDR3 DNA: TGTGCCAGTACTAGGACAGGGGGTGAAGAGACCCAGTACTTC

CDR3 length: 14
clone size: few
D gene: TRBD1
J gene: TRBJ2-1
V gene: TRBV6-4
CDR3 protein: CASAQGANYNEQFF
CDR3 DNA: TGTGCGTCGGCACAGGGGGCAAACTACAATGAGCAGTTCTTC

CDR3 length: 16
clone size: -
D gene: TRBD2
J gene: TRBJ2-1
V gene: TRBV5-4
CDR3 protein: CASSLAAGGRGNEQFF
CDR3 DNA: TGTGCCAGCAGCTTGGCAGCGGGCGGGAGGGGCAATGAGCAGTTCTTC

CDR3 length: 16
clone size: -
D gene: -
J gene: TRBJ2-6
V gene: TRBV5-8
CDR3 protein: CASSLEFGSGANVLTF
CDR3 DNA: TGTGCCAGCAGCTTGGAATTTGGATCTGGGGCCAACGTCCTGACTTTC

CDR3 length: 15
clone size: -
D gene: -
J gene: TRBJ1-1
V gene: TRBV28
CDR3 protein: CASSLLSRLRTEAFF
CDR3 DNA: TGTGCCAGCAGTTTATTGTCGCGGCTGAGGACTGAAGCTTTCTTT

CDR3 length: 15
clone size: -
D gene: -
J gene: TRBJ2-5
V gene: TRBV5-1
CDR3 protein: CASSLGLRRQETQYF
CDR3 DNA: TGCGCCAGCAGCTTGGGGTTGCGGCGACAAGAGACCCAGTACTTC

CDR3 length: 14
clone size: once
D gene: -
J gene: TRBJ1-5
V gene: TRBV10-3
CDR3 protein: CASGPGVGNQPQHF
CDR3 DNA: TGTGCCTCCGGACCCGGGGTTGGCAATCAGCCCCAGCATTTT

CDR3 length: 14
clone size: -
D gene: -
J gene: TRBJ1-4
V gene: TRBV7-3
CDR3 protein: CASSNGDLYEKLFF
CDR3 DNA: TGTGCCAGCAGCAATGGAGATCTCTATGAAAAACTGTTTTTT

CDR3 length: 14
clone size: once
D gene: TRBD1
J gene: TRBJ1-2
V gene: TRBV5-4
CDR3 protein: CASGSDRVPYGYTF
CDR3 DNA: TGTGCCAGCGGATCCGACAGGGTACCCTATGGCTACACCTTC

CDR3 length: 15
clone size: -
D gene: TRBD1
J gene: TRBJ2-5
V gene: TRBV6-5
CDR3 protein: CASSGGQGAGKTQYF
CDR3 DNA: TGTGCCAGCAGTGGAGGACAGGGGGCTGGGAAGACCCAGTACTTC

CDR3 length: 13
clone size: -
D gene: -
J gene: TRBJ1-4
V gene: TRBV30
CDR3 protein: CAWNPGRGEKLFF
CDR3 DNA: TGTGCCTGGAACCCGGGGCGGGGGGAAAAACTGTTTTTT

CDR3 length: 15
clone size: once
D gene: -
J gene: TRBJ2-1
V gene: TRBV5-4
CDR3 protein: CASSPILGPYNEQFF
CDR3 DNA: TGTGCCAGCAGCCCCATATTAGGGCCCTACAATGAGCAGTTCTTC

CDR3 length: 14
clone size: -
D gene: -
J gene: TRBJ1-1
V gene: TRBV11-3
CDR3 protein: CASSPHRMNTEAFF
CDR3 DNA: TGTGCCAGCAGCCCCCACAGGATGAACACTGAAGCTTTCTTT

CDR3 length: 16
clone size: -
D gene: TRBD1
J gene: TRBJ2-7
V gene: TRBV18
CDR3 protein: CASSPIPGTGTYEQYF
CDR3 DNA: TGTGCCAGCTCACCGATTCCAGGGACAGGAACGTACGAGCAGTACTTC

CDR3 length: 15
clone size: few
D gene: TRBD2
J gene: TRBJ2-2
V gene: TRBV6-5
CDR3 protein: CASSSSGWNTGELFF
CDR3 DNA: TGTGCCAGCAGTTCTAGCGGGTGGAACACCGGGGAGCTGTTTTTT

CDR3 length: 11
clone size: few
D gene: -
J gene: TRBJ1-1
V gene: TRBV7-3
CDR3 protein: CASRGNTEAFF
CDR3 DNA: TGTGCCAGCAGGGGGAACACTGAAGCTTTCTTT

CDR3 length: 14
clone size: once
D gene: -
J gene: TRBJ2-5
V gene: TRBV5-1
CDR3 protein: CASSLEGRQETQYF
CDR3 DNA: TGCGCCAGCAGCTTGGAGGGCAGGCAAGAGACCCAGTACTTC

CDR3 length: 15
clone size: -
D gene: TRBD2
J gene: TRBJ2-5
V gene: TRBV11-1
CDR3 protein: CASRSGTSGEETQYF
CDR3 DNA: TGTGCCAGCAGGTCCGGGACTAGCGGGGAGGAGACCCAGTACTTC

CDR3 length: 15
clone size: -
D gene: -
J gene: TRBJ2-6
V gene: TRBV7-2
CDR3 protein: CASSALKAGANVLTF
CDR3 DNA: TGTGCCAGCAGCGCCCTGAAGGCTGGGGCCAACGTCCTGACTTTC

CDR3 length: 15
clone size: -
D gene: TRBD1
J gene: TRBJ2-7
V gene: TRBV19
CDR3 protein: CASSPQNRGSYEQYF
CDR3 DNA: TGTGCCAGTAGTCCCCAGAACAGGGGCTCCTACGAGCAGTACTTC

CDR3 length: 16
clone size: -
D gene: TRBD2
J gene: TRBJ2-3
V gene: TRBV7-2
CDR3 protein: CASSSGIAGVTDTQYF
CDR3 DNA: TGTGCCAGCAGCTCCGGGATAGCGGGAGTTACAGATACGCAGTATTTT

CDR3 length: 15
clone size: -
D gene: TRBD1
J gene: TRBJ1-5
V gene: TRBV7-9
CDR3 protein: CAGSPQGGSDQPQHF
CDR3 DNA: TGTGCCGGCAGCCCGCAGGGGGGTTCGGATCAGCCCCAGCATTTT

CDR3 length: 12
clone size: -
D gene: TRBD1
J gene: TRBJ1-2
V gene: TRBV6-5
CDR3 protein: CASSRQGNGYTF
CDR3 DNA: TGTGCCAGCAGCAGACAGGGTAACGGCTACACCTTC

CDR3 length: 16
clone size: -
D gene: -
J gene: TRBJ2-6
V gene: TRBV7-2
CDR3 protein: CASSLESSSGANVLTF
CDR3 DNA: TGTGCCAGCAGCTTAGAGTCAAGCTCTGGGGCCAACGTCCTGACTTTC

CDR3 length: 11
clone size: -
D gene: TRBD1
J gene: TRBJ1-2
V gene: TRBV30
CDR3 protein: CAWRTGVGYTF
CDR3 DNA: TGTGCCTGGAGAACAGGGGTTGGCTACACCTTC

CDR3 length: 16
clone size: -
D gene: -
J gene: TRBJ1-2
V gene: TRBV7-9
CDR3 protein: CASSSEDTSGNYGYTF
CDR3 DNA: TGTGCCAGCAGCTCTGAGGACACATCGGGGAACTATGGCTACACCTTC

CDR3 length: 17
clone size: -
D gene: -
J gene: TRBJ2-1
V gene: TRBV12-5
CDR3 protein: CASGLPPPLVGVNEQFF
CDR3 DNA: TGTGCTAGTGGTTTGCCCCCGCCCCTGGTCGGGGTCAATGAGCAGTTCTTC

CDR3 length: 12
clone size: -
D gene: -
J gene: TRBJ1-1
V gene: TRBV29-1
CDR3 protein: CSVGGVSTEAFF
CDR3 DNA: TGCAGCGTTGGGGGGGTGAGCACTGAAGCTTTCTTT

CDR3 length: 15
clone size: -
D gene: TRBD2
J gene: TRBJ2-3
V gene: TRBV6-5
CDR3 protein: CASSLAGEGTDTQYF
CDR3 DNA: TGTGCCAGCAGTTTGGCGGGAGAAGGCACAGATACGCAGTATTTT

CDR3 length: 15
clone size: once
D gene: -
J gene: TRBJ2-7
V gene: TRBV9
CDR3 protein: CASSPRGGVSNEQYF
CDR3 DNA: TGTGCCAGCAGCCCCCGTGGAGGGGTGTCTAACGAGCAGTACTTC

CDR3 length: 15
clone size: once
D gene: TRBD1
J gene: TRBJ1-4
V gene: TRBV19
CDR3 protein: CASMTTGTGNEKLFF
CDR3 DNA: TGTGCCAGTATGACTACCGGGACAGGGAATGAAAAACTGTTTTTT

CDR3 length: 16
clone size: -
D gene: -
J gene: TRBJ2-1
V gene: TRBV1
CDR3 protein: CTSSQDLPELGNEQFF
CDR3 DNA: TGCACCAGCAGCCAAGATTTACCTGAGCTGGGCAATGAGCAGTTCTTC

CDR3 length: 16
clone size: -
D gene: TRBD1
J gene: TRBJ1-2
V gene: TRBV29-1
CDR3 protein: CSVEDRVGGREGSYTF
CDR3 DNA: TGCAGCGTTGAAGATCGAGTAGGGGGCAGGGAAGGTAGCTACACCTTC

CDR3 length: 14
clone size: -
D gene: -
J gene: TRBJ1-2
V gene: TRBV4-1
CDR3 protein: CASNMAGADYGYTF
CDR3 DNA: TGCGCCAGCAACATGGCCGGGGCGGACTATGGCTACACCTTC

CDR3 length: 17
clone size: -
D gene: TRBD2
J gene: TRBJ2-3
V gene: TRBV9
CDR3 protein: CASSVVSGSSSTDTQYF
CDR3 DNA: TGTGCCAGCAGCGTAGTCAGCGGGAGTAGTAGCACAGATACGCAGTATTTT

CDR3 length: 14
clone size: once
D gene: TRBD1
J gene: TRBJ1-5
V gene: TRBV19
CDR3 protein: CASSQQGAGQPQHF
CDR3 DNA: TGTGCCAGTAGCCAACAGGGGGCAGGACAGCCCCAGCATTTT

CDR3 length: 14
clone size: -
D gene: TRBD2
J gene: TRBJ2-3
V gene: TRBV30
CDR3 protein: CAWTAGLATDTQYF
CDR3 DNA: TGTGCCTGGACTGCGGGACTAGCAACAGATACGCAGTATTTT

CDR3 length: 16
clone size: -
D gene: TRBD2
J gene: TRBJ2-1
V gene: TRBV7-6
CDR3 protein: CASSSSTSGRRWEQFF
CDR3 DNA: TGTGCCAGCAGCTCAAGTACTAGCGGGAGAAGGTGGGAGCAGTTCTTC

CDR3 length: 17
clone size: -
D gene: TRBD2
J gene: TRBJ2-1
V gene: TRBV11-1
CDR3 protein: CASSLRLAGASYNEQFF
CDR3 DNA: TGTGCCAGCAGCCTCAGACTAGCGGGGGCCTCCTACAATGAGCAGTTCTTC

CDR3 length: 15
clone size: -
D gene: -
J gene: TRBJ1-1
V gene: TRBV5-1
CDR3 protein: CASSLSLQGNTEAFF
CDR3 DNA: TGCGCCAGCAGCTTGTCCCTCCAAGGGAACACTGAAGCTTTCTTT

CDR3 length: 16
clone size: -
D gene: -
J gene: TRBJ2-3
V gene: TRBV5-1
CDR3 protein: CASSLVVGAVTDTQYF
CDR3 DNA: TGCGCCAGCAGCTTGGTGGTGGGAGCCGTCACAGATACGCAGTATTTT

CDR3 length: 13
clone size: -
D gene: TRBD2
J gene: TRBJ2-3
V gene: TRBV6-6
CDR3 protein: CASMREGRDTQYF
CDR3 DNA: TGTGCCAGCATGAGGGAGGGCCGGGATACGCAGTATTTT

CDR3 length: 13
clone size: -
D gene: -
J gene: TRBJ2-2
V gene: TRBV13
CDR3 protein: CASSLDLAGELFF
CDR3 DNA: TGTGCCAGCAGCTTAGACCTTGCCGGGGAGCTGTTTTTT

CDR3 length: 15
clone size: -
D gene: TRBD2
J gene: TRBJ2-4
V gene: TRBV5-1
CDR3 protein: CASSLEPAGDDIQYF
CDR3 DNA: TGCGCCAGCAGCTTGGAACCAGCGGGAGACGACATTCAGTACTTC

CDR3 length: 15
clone size: -
D gene: TRBD1
J gene: TRBJ2-2
V gene: TRBV6-1
CDR3 protein: CASSTGTGNTGELFF
CDR3 DNA: TGTGCCAGCAGCACCGGGACAGGGAACACCGGGGAGCTGTTTTTT

CDR3 length: 19
clone size: -
D gene: -
J gene: TRBJ2-1
V gene: TRBV7-9
CDR3 protein: CASSFQDNDLPGSYNEQFF
CDR3 DNA: TGTGCCAGCAGCTTTCAGGATAACGACCTTCCGGGTTCCTACAATGAGCAGTTCTTC